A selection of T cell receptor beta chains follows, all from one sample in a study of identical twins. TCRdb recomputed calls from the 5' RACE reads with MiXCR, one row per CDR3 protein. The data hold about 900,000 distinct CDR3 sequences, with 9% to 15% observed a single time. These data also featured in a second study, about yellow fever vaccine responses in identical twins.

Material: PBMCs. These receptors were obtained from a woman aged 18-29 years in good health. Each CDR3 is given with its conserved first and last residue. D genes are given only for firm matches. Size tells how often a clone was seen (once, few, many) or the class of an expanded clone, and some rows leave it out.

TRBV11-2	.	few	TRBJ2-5	CASSLIGDLGTQYF	TGTGCCAGCAGCTTAATAGGGGATTTGGGGACCCAGTACTTC
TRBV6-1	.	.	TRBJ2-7	CASSEVTSLPYEQYF	TGTGCCAGCAGTGAAGTAACTAGCCTCCCTTACGAGCAGTACTTC
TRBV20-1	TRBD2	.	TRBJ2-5	CSACGLAGGLETQYF	TGCAGTGCCTGCGGACTAGCGGGGGGCTTGGAGACCCAGTACTTC
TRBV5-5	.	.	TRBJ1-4	CASSLAHQSGEKLFF	TGTGCCAGCAGCTTGGCTCATCAGTCTGGGGAAAAACTGTTTTTT
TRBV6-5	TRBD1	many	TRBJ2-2	CASSYPTGGTGELFF	TGTGCCAGCAGCTATCCGACAGGGGGAACCGGGGAGCTGTTTTTT
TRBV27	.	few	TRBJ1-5	CASRAGQLLDQPQHF	TGTGCCAGCAGAGCGGGACAACTCCTGGATCAGCCCCAGCATTTT
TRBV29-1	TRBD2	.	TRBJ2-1	CSAEGLAGYNEQFF	TGCAGCGCGGAAGGTCTAGCGGGGTACAATGAGCAGTTCTTC
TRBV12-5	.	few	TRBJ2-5	CASGPAVGPGTQYF	TGTGCTAGTGGCCCAGCCGTGGGTCCGGGAACCCAGTACTTC
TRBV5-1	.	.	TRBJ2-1	CASSLSGFYNEQFF	TGCGCCAGCAGCTTATCCGGGTTTTACAATGAGCAGTTCTTC
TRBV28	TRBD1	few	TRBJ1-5	CASSPQDRGNQPQHF	TGTGCCAGCAGTCCTCAGGACAGGGGCAATCAGCCCCAGCATTTT
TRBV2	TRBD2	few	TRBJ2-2	CASSGDSGATGELFF	TGTGCCAGCAGTGGGGATAGCGGGGCAACCGGGGAGCTGTTTTTT
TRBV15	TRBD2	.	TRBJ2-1	CATSGGGLAGGNEQFF	TGTGCCACTTCTGGAGGGGGACTAGCGGGGGGTAATGAGCAGTTCTTC
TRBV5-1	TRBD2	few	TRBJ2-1	CASSRPKTGLADNEQFF	TGCGCCAGCAGCCGTCCTAAGACGGGACTAGCAGATAATGAGCAGTTCTTC
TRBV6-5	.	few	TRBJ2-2	CASSYWVANTGELFF	TGTGCCAGCAGTTACTGGGTAGCGAACACCGGGGAGCTGTTTTTT
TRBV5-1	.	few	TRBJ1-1	CASSDRTANMNTEAFF	TGCGCCAGCAGCGATCGGACGGCTAACATGAACACTGAAGCTTTCTTT
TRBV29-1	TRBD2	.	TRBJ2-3	CSVAGTSGSTDTQYF	TGCAGCGTCGCCGGGACTAGCGGTAGCACAGATACGCAGTATTTT
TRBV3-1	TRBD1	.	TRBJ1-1	CASSQQGAFTEAFF	TGTGCCAGCAGCCAGCAGGGGGCTTTCACTGAAGCTTTCTTT
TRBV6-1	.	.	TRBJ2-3	CASRKGQSAADTQYF	TGTGCCAGCAGAAAAGGACAGTCAGCGGCAGATACGCAGTATTTT
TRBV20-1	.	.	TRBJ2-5	CSARVYGEDQETQYF	TGCAGTGCTAGAGTGTATGGGGAGGACCAAGAGACCCAGTACTTC
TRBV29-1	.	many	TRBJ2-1	CSVDSYNEQFF	TGCAGCGTGGACAGCTACAATGAGCAGTTCTTC
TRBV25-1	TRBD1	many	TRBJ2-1	CASSPRQGVYNEQFF	TGTGCCAGCAGTCCCCGACAGGGGGTCTACAATGAGCAGTTCTTC
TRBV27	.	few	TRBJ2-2	CASTRRVDTGELFF	TGTGCCAGCACCCGAAGGGTCGATACCGGGGAGCTGTTTTTT
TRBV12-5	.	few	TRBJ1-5	CASGLVLGKGNQPQHF	TGTGCTAGTGGTTTGGTACTGGGAAAGGGCAATCAGCCCCAGCATTTT
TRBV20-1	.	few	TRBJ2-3	CSASGLEDTQYF	TGCAGTGCTTCTGGTCTAGAAGATACGCAGTATTTT
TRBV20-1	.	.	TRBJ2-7	CSARPLAMSEQYF	TGCAGTGCTAGACCCCTTGCGATGTCCGAGCAGTACTTC
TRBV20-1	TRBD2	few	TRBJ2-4	CSAKPGQRDFAKNIQYF	TGCAGTGCTAAACCGGGCCAGCGGGATTTTGCCAAAAACATTCAGTACTTC
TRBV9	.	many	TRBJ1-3	CASSVAGGASGNTIYF	TGTGCCAGCAGCGTAGCCGGGGGGGCTTCGGGAAACACCATATATTTT
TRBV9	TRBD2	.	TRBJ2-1	CASSSSSGINNEQFF	TGTGCCAGCAGCTCAAGTAGCGGGATTAACAATGAGCAGTTCTTC
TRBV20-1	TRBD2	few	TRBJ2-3	CSARDIAGNTDTQYF	TGCAGTGCTAGAGATATAGCGGGGAACACAGATACGCAGTATTTT
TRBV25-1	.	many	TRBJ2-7	CASSERGFEQYF	TGTGCCAGCAGTGAACGTGGATTTGAGCAGTACTTC
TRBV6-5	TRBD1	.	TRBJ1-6	CASSYGTGVSPLHF	TGTGCCAGCAGTTACGGGACAGGAGTCTCACCCCTCCACTTT
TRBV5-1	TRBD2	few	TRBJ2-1	CASSLAGSGRALVYNEQFF	TGCGCCAGCAGCTTGGCGGGTAGCGGGAGGGCCTTAGTGTACAATGAGCAGTTCTTC
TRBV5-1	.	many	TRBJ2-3	CASSLVQITDTQYF	TGCGCCAGCAGCTTGGTACAGATCACAGATACGCAGTATTTT
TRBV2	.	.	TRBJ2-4	CAPLRNTSIF	TGTGCCCCACTCCGGAACACCAGTATCTTC
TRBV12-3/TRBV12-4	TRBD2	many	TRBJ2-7	CASSSTSGSYEQYF	TGCGCCAGCAGCTCCACTAGCGGGTCCTACGAGCAGTACTTC
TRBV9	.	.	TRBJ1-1	CASSEDPGYTEAFF	TGTGCCAGCAGCGAGGACCCAGGGTACACTGAAGCTTTCTTT
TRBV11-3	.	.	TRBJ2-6	CASSIRQLTSGANVLTF	TGTGCCAGCAGCATCAGACAGCTAACCTCTGGGGCCAACGTCCTGACTTTC
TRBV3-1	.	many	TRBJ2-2	CASSQVRGTGELFF	TGTGCCAGCAGCCAAGTCCGTGGCACCGGGGAGCTGTTTTTT
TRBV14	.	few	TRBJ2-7	CASSHTRAGRYEQYF	TGTGCCAGCAGCCATACCCGAGCCGGCCGTTACGAGCAGTACTTC
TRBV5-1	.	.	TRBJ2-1	CASSLSAVRSYNEQFF	TGCGCCAGCAGCTTGAGTGCTGTTCGGTCCTACAATGAGCAGTTCTTC
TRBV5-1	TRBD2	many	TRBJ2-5	CASSLGAGVFETQYF	TGCGCCAGCAGCTTAGGAGCGGGAGTATTTGAGACCCAGTACTTC
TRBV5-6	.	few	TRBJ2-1	CASSLSGGLGSYNEQFF	TGTGCCAGCAGCTTGTCCGGGGGCCTAGGCTCCTACAATGAGCAGTTCTTC
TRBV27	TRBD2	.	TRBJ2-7	CASSPSGEREVQYF	TGTGCCAGCAGTCCCTCAGGGGAGCGGGAGGTTCAGTACTTC
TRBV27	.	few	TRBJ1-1	CASRPGQTMNTEAFF	TGTGCCAGCAGACCCGGACAGACCATGAACACTGAAGCTTTCTTT
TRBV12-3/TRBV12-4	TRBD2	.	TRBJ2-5	CASSNGGAEETQYF	TGTGCCAGCAGTAACGGGGGGGCCGAGGAGACCCAGTACTTC
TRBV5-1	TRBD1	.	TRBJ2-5	CASSEGTAWGETQYF	TGCGCCAGCAGCGAAGGGACAGCCTGGGGTGAGACCCAGTACTTC
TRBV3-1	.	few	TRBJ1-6	CASSQALGMALHF	TGTGCCAGCAGCCAGGCTCTCGGAATGGCCCTCCACTTT
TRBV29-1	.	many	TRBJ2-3	CSVEVFYTDTQYF	TGCAGCGTTGAGGTTTTTTACACAGATACGCAGTATTTT
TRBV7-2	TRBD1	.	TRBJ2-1	CASSLAGTGRHNEQFF	TGTGCCAGCAGCTTAGCTGGGACAGGAAGACACAATGAGCAGTTCTTC
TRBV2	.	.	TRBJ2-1	CASRPLGDYNEQFF	TGTGCCAGCAGGCCTTTGGGGGATTACAATGAGCAGTTCTTC
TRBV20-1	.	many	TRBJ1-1	CSARQGNTEAFF	TGCAGTGCTAGACAGGGGAACACTGAAGCTTTCTTT
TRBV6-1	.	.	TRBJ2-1	CASRSSPSARKRNNEQFF	TGTGCCAGCCGATCGAGTCCTAGCGCCCGAAAGAGGAACAATGAGCAGTTCTTC
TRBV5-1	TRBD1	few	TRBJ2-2	CASSYYAGTAFNTGELFF	TGCGCCAGCAGCTACTATGCCGGGACAGCTTTTAACACCGGGGAGCTGTTTTTT
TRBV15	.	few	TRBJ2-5	CATNRARQETQYF	TGTGCCACCAACAGAGCCCGCCAAGAGACCCAGTACTTC
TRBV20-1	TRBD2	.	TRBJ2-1	CSARRLAGINEQFF	TGCAGTGCTAGGCGGCTAGCGGGCATCAATGAGCAGTTCTTC
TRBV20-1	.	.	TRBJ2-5	CSALTEVETQYF	TGCAGTGCTCTCACGGAGGTCGAGACCCAGTACTTC
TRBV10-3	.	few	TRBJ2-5	CAISESAGETQYF	TGTGCCATCAGTGAGTCGGCGGGAGAGACCCAGTACTTC
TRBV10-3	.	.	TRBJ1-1	CAISRRGLEAFF	TGTGCCATCAGTAGACGGGGACTGGAAGCTTTCTTT
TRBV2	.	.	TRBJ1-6	CASRAGSPLHF	TGTGCCAGCAGGGCCGGCTCACCCCTCCACTTT
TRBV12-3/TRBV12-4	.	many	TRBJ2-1	CASSLWGEQFF	TGTGCCAGCAGTTTATGGGGTGAGCAGTTCTTC